This T cell receptor beta chain derives from a study of post-analysis software for immune sequencing data. Study-wide context: Multiple sclerosis in the patients followed relapsing-remitting, secondary progressive and progressive-relapsing courses.

Broader study findings: Relative to controls, patients had about 5 TRBV segments at higher frequency, with TRBV5-6, TRBV5-1 and TRBV20-1 among these. F measure showed strong co-clustering of same-batch samples.

cDNA libraries for TCR beta contained unique molecular identifiers. Roughly 0.5 million cDNA molecules were obtained from approximately 0.91 to 9.4 million T cells. Using its own MiXCR run on the PCR reads, TCRdb lists one record per CDR3 protein. The sample includes hundreds of thousands of distinct CDR3 sequences, roughly three fifths of them seen just once. Of note for this clonotype: Antigen unknown.

The CDR3 is 13 residues long. J lost 8 bases, V lost 0 bases, and 5 bases had no gene match. The germline CDR1 and CDR2 sequences are DFQATT and SNEGSKA (reference sequence). This clonotype originated in a girl aged 2-10 years with multiple sclerosis. The sequencing sample was made of blood. The rearrangement links TRBV20-1 to TRBJ2-3; 7 bases line up with TRBD2. The CDR3 DNA follows: TGCAGTGCTAGAGATACGGGGGAGGGTACGCAGTATTTT. This sequence encodes CSARDTGEGTQYF.